The 14 T cell receptor beta chains given below trace back to one sample, sequenced in a study of technical replicates of blood from a few donors (dated by TCRdb to about 2017). Receptor libraries were prepared by the immunoSEQ multiplex PCR assay. TCRdb took over this immuneACCESS table, retaining in-frame rearrangements with V and J assigned. Such tables are incomplete; in checked studies, under half of the missing clones stem from an unresolved V gene, and the remainder is unexplained. For this sample there are 78,000 or so clones; approximately 91% appear just once. Roughly 0.38% of the sample rests with the top ten. Specimen: T cells isolated from PBMCs. These receptors were obtained from a human donor in good health.

This clone was seen just once. The chain joins TRBV19 to TRBJ1-5; perhaps TRBD1 as D (5 bases). Per the germline V gene, CDR1 is LNHDA and CDR2 is SQIVND (reference sequence). The CDR3 contains 14 residues. Trimming removed 11 bases at V and 3 bases at J, with 17 bases between. CDR3 DNA sequence: TGTGCCGGGTCCCCGGGACTCTTCAATCAGCCCCAGCATTTT. It translates to CAGSPGLFNQPQHF.

This clone was seen once. The chain employs TRBV28 and TRBJ1-5; no clear D gene. CDR3 length: 13 residues. Germline lookup yields CDR1 MDHEN and CDR2 SYDVKM. V was trimmed by 10 bases and J by 0 bases, leaving 10 bases between them. CDR3 in DNA: TGTGCCACCCTACTCCATAGCAATCAGCCCCAGCATTTT. Amino acid sequence: CATLLHSNQPQHF.

The rearrangement uses TRBV19 and TRBJ1-1; D remains unclear. Trimming cost V 7 bases and J 6 bases, with 12 bases left between them. Looked up from germline, CDR1 is LNHDA and CDR2 is SQIVND (reference sequence). The CDR3 spans 12 residues. DNA of the CDR3: TGTGCCAGTAAAATGGGAGTCGCTGAAGCTTTCTTT. Protein: CASKMGVAEAFF.

This chain's CDR3 is CASSLRTGREGGEKLFF. The CDR3 nucleotides read TGTGCCAGCAGTTTAAGGACAGGGAGGGAGGGCGGTGAAAAACTGTTTTTT. The chain joins TRBV27 to TRBJ1-4; 8 nucleotides agree with TRBD1. The V gene's germline CDR1 is MNHEY and CDR2 SMNVEV (reference sequence). Unmatched junction bases numbered 12, after V lost 2 bases and J lost 7 bases. This CDR3 is built from 17 residues. The full variable domain, with the rest looked up from reference TRBV27 and TRBJ1-4, is EAQVTQNPRYLITVTGKKLTVTCSQNMNHEYMSWYRQDPGLGLRQIYYSMNVEVTDKGDVPEGYKVSRKEKRNFPLILESPSPNQTSLYFCASSLRTGREGGEKLFFGSGTQLSVL.

The chain links TRBV9 to TRBJ1-2, with a possible D match to TRBD1 (5 bases). Germline V lookup: CDR1 SGDLS, CDR2 YYNGEE. Deletions cut 2 bases from V and 6 bases from J, with 14 bases between. This CDR3 spans 14 amino acids. In nucleotides, the CDR3 is TGTGCCAGCAGCGTCGCCTCGGGGGTTCATGGCTACACCTTC. Amino acids: CASSVASGVHGYTF. The variable domain in full, completed from reference TRBV9 and TRBJ1-2, reads DSGVTQTPKHLITATGQRVTLRCSPRSGDLSVYWYQQSLDQGLQFLIQYYNGEERAKGNILERFSAQQFPDLHSELNLSSLELGDSALYFCASSVASGVHGYTFGSGTRLTVV.

The chain couples TRBV5-3 to TRBJ1-3; D is unclear. TRBV5-3 is an ORF for which the function is uncertain. The CDR3 has 12 residues. The ends were cut back, 1 base at V and 4 bases at J, with 3 bases in the middle. CDR3 sequence (DNA): TGTGCCAGAAGCTTGTCAGGAAACACCATATATTTT. It translates to CARSLSGNTIYF.

This rearrangement joins TRBV20-1 to TRBJ2-5; 9 bases agree with TRBD1. Germline values: CDR1 DFQATT, CDR2 SNEGSKA (reference sequence). The CDR3 extends over 11 amino acids. The CDR3 DNA is TGCAGCACGGACAGGGGAGAGACCCAGTACTTC. Protein: CSTDRGETQYF.

The gene calls are TRBV15 and TRBJ1-4; the D gene is possibly TRBD1 (5 bases). V was clipped by 0 bases and J by 6 bases, with 14 bases between them. Germline loops: CDR1 LNHNV, CDR2 YYDKDF (reference sequence). The CDR3 sequence is 16 residues long. CDR3 residues: CATSRDGPAGYEKLFF. The CDR3 DNA sequence: TGTGCCACCAGCAGAGATGGGCCGGCAGGGTATGAAAAACTGTTTTTT.

Note on this clone: One end of the junction fails to match germline, which may point to a read error. The chain links TRBV7-7 to TRBJ2-1, with D possibly matching TRBD2 (6 bases). This CDR3 contains 14 residues. Germline V CDR1 and CDR2: SSHAT, FNYEAQ (reference sequence). The CDR3 is CASSFGGAVNEQFF. The CDR3 bases are TGTGCTAGCAGTTTTGGCGGGGCAGTGAATGAGCAGTTCTTC.

The chain recombines TRBV27 with TRBJ2-7; 8 nucleotides match TRBD2. J lost 2 bases, V lost 6 bases, and 6 bases had no gene match. Germline CDR1 and CDR2: MNHEY and SMNVEV (reference sequence). The CDR3 sequence is 14 residues long. The CDR3 reads CASRAGERAYEQYF. DNA of the CDR3: TGTGCCAGCAGAGCGGGGGAGAGGGCCTACGAGCAGTACTTC.

Concerning this clone itself: Mismatch with germline at one junction end may stem from a read error. The CDR3 DNA is TGTGCCAGCAGTCTATCCGGGACAGGGGGCAATCAGCCCCAGCATTTT. This encodes CASSLSGTGGNQPQHF. This rearrangement joins TRBV27 to TRBJ1-5; 10 bases are shared with TRBD1. The germline V gene has CDR1 MNHEY and CDR2 SMNVEV (reference sequence). The CDR3 consists of 16 residues.

This chain links TRBV28 with TRBJ1-5; D not resolved. Per germline, CDR1 MDHEN and CDR2 SYDVKM. The CDR3 contains 11 residues. The V end was cut by 4 bases, the J end by 5 bases, with 3 bases between. Here the CDR3 reads CASSSYQPQHF. In DNA, the CDR3 is TGTGCCAGCAGTTCATATCAGCCCCAGCATTTT.

This chain joins TRBV27 and TRBJ1-3; no firm D call. The CDR3 runs to 15 residues. Per the germline V gene, CDR1 is MNHEY and CDR2 is SMNVEV (reference sequence). With 5 bases removed from V and 0 bases from J, the gap between germline ends came to 11 bases. The CDR3 is CASSPLPGSGNTIYF. In DNA, the CDR3 is TGTGCCAGCAGTCCTCTCCCCGGCTCTGGAAACACCATATATTTT.

This clone has only one observation. This chain uses TRBV7-8 with TRBJ2-7; D might be TRBD2 (5 bases). V was pared by 5 bases and J by 4 bases, with 6 bases between. The germline gives CDR1 SGHVS, CDR2 FQNEAQ. This CDR3 is 11 amino acids long. CDR3 protein: CASSPGYEQYF. As DNA, the CDR3 is TGTGCCAGCAGCCCGGGGTACGAGCAGTACTTC. Based on the CDR3 plus reference TRBV7-8 and TRBJ2-7, the full variable domain is GAGVSQSPRYKVAKRGQDVALRCDPISGHVSLFWYQQALGQGPEFLTYFQNEAQLDKSGLPSDRFFAERPEGSVSTLKIQRTQQEDSAVYLCASSPGYEQYFGPGTRLTVT.